This TCR beta chain was sequenced during a study of T cell responses to AZD1222 COVID-19 vaccine (TCRdb year 2021). With regard to the full study: AZD1222 recipients whose second dose came at about 4 weeks and those whose second dose came at about 12 weeks were combined into one group, since spike-specific TCR depth and breadth did not differ between the two schedules. A total of approximately 230 trial participants underwent TCR sequencing, of whom about 210 received two doses of AZD1222 and some 25 received two doses of the MenACWY control vaccine. Trial participants were enrolled by age into subgroups of 18-55, 56-69 and 70-plus years, and around 140, 26 and 57 TCR-sequenced participants, respectively, were included in these subgroups. Findings and caveats that apply to the study as a whole: Nearly half of unique spike-specific TCRs reportedly recognized epitopes outside regions mutated in the B.1.351 and B.1.1.7 variants. Conclusions about previously exposed vaccinees were limited because only five to seven AZD1222 recipients were SARS-CoV-2 seropositive at baseline. Most participants were white British and females outnumbered males, and the authors suggested that clonal diversity may have been underestimated. Spike-specific TCR breadth and depth rose significantly after two AZD1222 doses compared with day 0 and with MenACWY recipients. Because no day 14 peak-response samples were available, repertoires were characterized only after the peak T cell response. The 56-69-year group was small, and its depth increase did not reach significance, likely because of low power. Vaccine-associated CD4 TCRs spanned the whole spike protein, with dominant responses in regions 160-218 and 743-854.

Via the germline V gene, CDR1 is SGHNT and CDR2 YENEEA. For this chain, trimming is 2 bases at the V end and 5 bases at the J end, and the number of junction bases without a gene match is 9. The CDR3, from cysteine to phenylalanine, totals 16 residues. The sequence is cut down to CDR3 DNA, 48 bases in frame from base 1. The time point tag for this specimen amounts to: baseline before first vaccination. Vaccinee samples were obtained from the UK trials COV001 and COV002, which included a single-blind randomized controlled phase 2/3 trial of AZD1222 (ChAdOx1 nCoV-19) in healthy adults. For TCRbeta chain sequencing, PBMC samples from trial participants were taken at day 0 and at day 28 after the second dose. With respect to this clone: Its antigen has not been determined. Base-call qualities are not available, and no considerably larger clone is one nucleotide away.

The CDR3 regions of human TCRbeta chains were analyzed by immunosequencing. Per the authors' processing: Repertoire TCRs were checked for matches against a reference library of SARS-CoV-2-specific TCRs that had been generated using the MIRA antigen-specificity platform. Breadth was defined as the fraction of unique TCRs that were SARS-CoV-2-associated. Depth was defined as the fraction of total T cells that were SARS-CoV-2-associated. Each spike-specific TCR was assigned to its reactive spike region and to a CD4 or CD8 class using the MIRA data. Log10-transformed breadth and depth values were compared by one-way ANOVA with Sidak's multiple comparisons tests. Not all clones reach the TCRdb copy of this immuneACCESS table, which keeps in-frame sequences only. Checked studies attribute under half of the gap to unresolved V genes and leave the rest unexplained. Clone size and the V and J calls come from that table; the DNA yielded D and trimming. Here the sample has some 100,000 clones; less than 90% occur a single time. Approximately 15% of the sample is in the top ten clones.

The sequence was obtained from an adult in good health. Sequenced material: peripheral blood, taken on day 0 of AZD1222 vaccination. This sequence uses TRBV11-3 and TRBJ2-7, and 10 bases in between align with TRBD1. The CDR3 has the sequence CASSLFSGQGTNEQYF. In nucleotides, the sequence is TGTGCCAGCAGCTTATTCTCGGGACAGGGGACCAACGAGCAGTACTTC.